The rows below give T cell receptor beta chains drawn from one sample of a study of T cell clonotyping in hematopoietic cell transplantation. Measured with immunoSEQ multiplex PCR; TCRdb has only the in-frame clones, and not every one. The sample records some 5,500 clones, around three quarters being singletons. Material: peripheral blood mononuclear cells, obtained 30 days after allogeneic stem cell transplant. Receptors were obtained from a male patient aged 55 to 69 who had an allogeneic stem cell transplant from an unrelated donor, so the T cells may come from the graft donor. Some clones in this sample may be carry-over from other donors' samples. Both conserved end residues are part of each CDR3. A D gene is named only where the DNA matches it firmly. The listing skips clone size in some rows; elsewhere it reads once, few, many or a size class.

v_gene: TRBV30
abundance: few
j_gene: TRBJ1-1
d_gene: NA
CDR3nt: TGTGCCTGGAGTGGATTCCTCAAGGCTTTCTTT
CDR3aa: CAWSGFLKAFF

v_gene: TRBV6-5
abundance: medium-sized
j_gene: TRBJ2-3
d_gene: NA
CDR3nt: TGTGCCAGCAGTTACAGGGGGGGGACCAGCACAGATACGCAGTATTTT
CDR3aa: CASSYRGGTSTDTQYF

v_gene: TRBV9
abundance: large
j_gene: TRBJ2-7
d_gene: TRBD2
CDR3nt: TGTGCCAGCAGCGAGGCGGTTCTAGCGGGAGGGCCGGGCGAGCAGTACTTC
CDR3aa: CASSEAVLAGGPGEQYF

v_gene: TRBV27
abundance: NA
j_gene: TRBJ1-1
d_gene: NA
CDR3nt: TGTGCCAGCAGTCCCCTCCCGACAGGGAACACTGAAGCTTTCTTT
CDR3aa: CASSPLPTGNTEAFF

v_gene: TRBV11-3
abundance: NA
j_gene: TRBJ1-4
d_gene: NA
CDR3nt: TGTGCCAGCAGCTCCGATCAGGTTAATGAAAAACTGTTTTTT
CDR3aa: CASSSDQVNEKLFF

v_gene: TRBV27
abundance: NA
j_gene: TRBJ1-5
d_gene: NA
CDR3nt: TGTGCCAGCAGTTTATCGTGGCTTCAGGCCAATCAGCCCCAGCATTTT
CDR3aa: CASSLSWLQANQPQHF

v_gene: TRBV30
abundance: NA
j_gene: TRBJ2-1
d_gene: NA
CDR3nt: TGTGCCTGGAGTGCTAGCCTTGAGCAGTTCTTC
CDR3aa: CAWSASLEQFF

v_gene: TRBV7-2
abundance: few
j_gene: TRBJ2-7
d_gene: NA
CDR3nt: TGTGCCAGCGGAGCGTACGAGCAGTACTTC
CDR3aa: CASGAYEQYF

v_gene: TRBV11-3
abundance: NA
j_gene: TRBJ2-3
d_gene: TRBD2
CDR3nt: TGTGCCAGCAGCTTAGGTACTAGCGCGAGCACAGATACGCAGTATTTT
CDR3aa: CASSLGTSASTDTQYF

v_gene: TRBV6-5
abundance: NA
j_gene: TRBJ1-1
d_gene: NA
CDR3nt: TGTGCCAGCAGTTACGAGGCACCTCGGAAGGGTACTGAAGCTTTCTTT
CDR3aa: CASSYEAPRKGTEAFF

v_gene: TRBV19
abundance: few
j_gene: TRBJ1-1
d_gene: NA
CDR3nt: TGTGCCAGTCGGGACGGCACCAACACTGAAGCTTTCTTT
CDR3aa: CASRDGTNTEAFF

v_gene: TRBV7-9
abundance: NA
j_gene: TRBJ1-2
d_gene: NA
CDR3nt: TGTGCCAGCAGCTTTCTCCGTTTTGGCTACACCTTC
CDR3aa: CASSFLRFGYTF

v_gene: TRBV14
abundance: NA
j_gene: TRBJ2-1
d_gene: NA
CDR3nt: TGTGCCAGCAGCCGGTCGATAGGGGATAGCTCCTACAATGAGCAGTTCTTC
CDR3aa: CASSRSIGDSSYNEQFF

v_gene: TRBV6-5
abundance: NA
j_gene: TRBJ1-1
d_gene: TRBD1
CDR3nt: TGTGCCAGCAGTCCCTGGGACAGATCAGATGAAGCTTTCTTT
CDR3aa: CASSPWDRSDEAFF

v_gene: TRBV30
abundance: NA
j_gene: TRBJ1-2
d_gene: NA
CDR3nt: TGTGCCTGGAGCAGGGGAGCTAACTATGGCTACACCTTC
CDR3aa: CAWSRGANYGYTF

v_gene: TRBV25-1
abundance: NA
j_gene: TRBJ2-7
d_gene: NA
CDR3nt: TGTGCCAGCAGTCTCGACAGTTTAGCCTACGAGCAGTACTTC
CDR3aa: CASSLDSLAYEQYF

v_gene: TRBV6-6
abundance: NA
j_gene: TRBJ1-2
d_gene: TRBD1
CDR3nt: TGTGCCAGCAGTTACGGGGGTAGCGGGGACAGCTATGGCTACACCTTC
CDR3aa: CASSYGGSGDSYGYTF

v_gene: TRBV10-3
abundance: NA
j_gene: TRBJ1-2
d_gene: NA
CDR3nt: TGTGCCATCAGTGAGTCAAAAGGGTACGGCTACACCTTC
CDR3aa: CAISESKGYGYTF

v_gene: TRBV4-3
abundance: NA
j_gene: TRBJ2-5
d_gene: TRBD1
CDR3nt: TGCGCCAGCAGCCTGAGTTACAGGGGTCAAGAGACCCAGTACTTC
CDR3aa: CASSLSYRGQETQYF

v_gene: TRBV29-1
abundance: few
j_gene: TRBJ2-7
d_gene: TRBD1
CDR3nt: TGCAGCGTTGAAGTCGGGGACAGGGGGCGAGGGGAGCAGTACTTC
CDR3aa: CSVEVGDRGRGEQYF

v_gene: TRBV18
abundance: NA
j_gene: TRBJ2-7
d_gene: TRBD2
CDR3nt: TGTGCCAGCTCACCTACTAGCGGGAGGTCAGGCGAGCAGTACTTC
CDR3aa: CASSPTSGRSGEQYF

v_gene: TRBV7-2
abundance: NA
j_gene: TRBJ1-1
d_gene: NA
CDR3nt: TGTGCCAGCAGCTCCAACCTTCCGGGACAAGAAGCTTTCTTT
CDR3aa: CASSSNLPGQEAFF

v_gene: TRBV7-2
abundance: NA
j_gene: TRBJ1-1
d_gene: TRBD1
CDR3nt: TGTGCCAGCAGCCGCTACTCCACAGGGGGAACTGAAGCTTTCTTT
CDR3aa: CASSRYSTGGTEAFF

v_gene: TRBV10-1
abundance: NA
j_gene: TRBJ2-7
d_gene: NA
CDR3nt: TGCGCCAGCAGCTCCGGGAACTCCTACGAGCAGTACTTC
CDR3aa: CASSSGNSYEQYF